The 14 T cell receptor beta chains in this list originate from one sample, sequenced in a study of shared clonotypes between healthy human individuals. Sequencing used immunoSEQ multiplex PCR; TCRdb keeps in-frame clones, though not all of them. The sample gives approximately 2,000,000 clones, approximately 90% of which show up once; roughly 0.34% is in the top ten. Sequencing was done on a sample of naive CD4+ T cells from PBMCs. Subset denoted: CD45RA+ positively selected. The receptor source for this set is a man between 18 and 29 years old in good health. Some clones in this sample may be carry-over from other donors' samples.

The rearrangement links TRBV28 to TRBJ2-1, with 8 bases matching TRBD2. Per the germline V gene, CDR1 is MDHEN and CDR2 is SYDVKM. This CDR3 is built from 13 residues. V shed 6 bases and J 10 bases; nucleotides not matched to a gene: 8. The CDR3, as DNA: TGTGCCAGCAGACATCGGGCTAGCGGGGAGCAGTTCTTC. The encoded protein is CASRHRASGEQFF.

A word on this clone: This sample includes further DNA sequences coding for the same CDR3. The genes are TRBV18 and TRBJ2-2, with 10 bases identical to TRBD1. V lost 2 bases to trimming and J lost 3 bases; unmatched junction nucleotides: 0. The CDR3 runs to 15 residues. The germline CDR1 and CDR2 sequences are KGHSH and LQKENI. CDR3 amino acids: CASSPGTGDTGELFF. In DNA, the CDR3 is TGTGCCAGCTCACCAGGGACAGGGGACACCGGGGAGCTGTTTTTT.

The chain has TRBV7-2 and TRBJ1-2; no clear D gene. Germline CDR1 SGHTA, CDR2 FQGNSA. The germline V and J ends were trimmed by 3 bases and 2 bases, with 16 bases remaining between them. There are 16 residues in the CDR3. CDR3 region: CASSFGRALLNYGYTF. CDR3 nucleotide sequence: TGTGCCAGCAGCTTTGGGAGGGCCCTACTAAACTATGGCTACACCTTC.

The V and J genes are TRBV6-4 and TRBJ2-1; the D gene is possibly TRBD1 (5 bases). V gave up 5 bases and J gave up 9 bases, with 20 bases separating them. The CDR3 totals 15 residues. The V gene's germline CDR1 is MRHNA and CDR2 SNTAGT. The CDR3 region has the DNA TGTGCCAGCAGTATTTCAGGGTCTTTTCCTGGTGAGCAGTTCTTC. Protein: CASSISGSFPGEQFF.

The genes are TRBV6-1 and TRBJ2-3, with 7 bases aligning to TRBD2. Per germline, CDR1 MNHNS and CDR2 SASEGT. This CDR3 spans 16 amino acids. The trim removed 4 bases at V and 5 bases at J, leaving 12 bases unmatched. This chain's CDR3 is CASSGGGAGAKDTQYF. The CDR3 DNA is TGTGCCAGCAGTGGGGGAGGGGCGGGAGCGAAAGATACGCAGTATTTT.

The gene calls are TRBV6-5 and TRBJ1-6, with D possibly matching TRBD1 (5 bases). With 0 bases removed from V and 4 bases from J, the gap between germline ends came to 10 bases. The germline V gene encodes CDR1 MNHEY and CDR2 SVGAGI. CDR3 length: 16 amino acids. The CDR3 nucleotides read TGTGCCAGCAGTTACTCCCAGGGCAAATATAATTCACCCCTCCACTTT. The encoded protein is CASSYSQGKYNSPLHF.

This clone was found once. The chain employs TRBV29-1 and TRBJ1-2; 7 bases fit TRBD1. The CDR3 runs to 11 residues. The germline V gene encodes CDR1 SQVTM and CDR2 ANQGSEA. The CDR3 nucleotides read TGCACCGTCGAGGGGGCTATTGGCTACACCTTC. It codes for CTVEGAIGYTF.

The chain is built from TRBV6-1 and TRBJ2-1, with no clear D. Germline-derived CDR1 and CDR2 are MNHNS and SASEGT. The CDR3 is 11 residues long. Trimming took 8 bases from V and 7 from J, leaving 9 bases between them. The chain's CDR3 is CASGRVNEQFF. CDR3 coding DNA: TGTGCCAGCGGCCGGGTGAATGAGCAGTTCTTC.

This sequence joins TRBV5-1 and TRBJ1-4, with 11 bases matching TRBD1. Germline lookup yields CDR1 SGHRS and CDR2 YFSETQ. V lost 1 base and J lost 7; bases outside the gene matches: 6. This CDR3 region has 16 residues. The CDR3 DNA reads TGCGCCAGCAGCTTGACCACCGGGACAGGGGGTGAAAAACTGTTTTTT. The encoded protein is CASSLTTGTGGEKLFF. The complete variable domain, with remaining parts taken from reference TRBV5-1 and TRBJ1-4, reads KAGVTQTPRYLIKTRGQQVTLSCSPISGHRSVSWYQQTPGQGLQFLFEYFSETQRNKGNFPGRFSGRQFSNSRSEMNVSTLELGDSALYLCASSLTTGTGGEKLFFGSGTQLSVL.

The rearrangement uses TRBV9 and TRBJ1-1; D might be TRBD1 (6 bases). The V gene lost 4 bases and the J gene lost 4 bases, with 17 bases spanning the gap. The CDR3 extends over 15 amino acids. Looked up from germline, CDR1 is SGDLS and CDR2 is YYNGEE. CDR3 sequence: CASSPRGAIGTEAFF. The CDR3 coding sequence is TGTGCCAGCAGCCCCCGGGGGGCGATCGGCACTGAAGCTTTCTTT. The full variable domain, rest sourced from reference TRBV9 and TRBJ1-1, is DSGVTQTPKHLITATGQRVTLRCSPRSGDLSVYWYQQSLDQGLQFLIQYYNGEERAKGNILERFSAQQFPDLHSELNLSSLELGDSALYFCASSPRGAIGTEAFFGQGTRLTVV.

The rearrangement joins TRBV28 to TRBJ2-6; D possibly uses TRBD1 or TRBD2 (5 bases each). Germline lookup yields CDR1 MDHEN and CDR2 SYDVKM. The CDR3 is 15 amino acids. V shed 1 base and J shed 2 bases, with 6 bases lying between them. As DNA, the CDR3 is TGTGCCAGCAGTTTATTGGGGGCTGGGGCCAACGTCCTGACTTTC. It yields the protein CASSLLGAGANVLTF.

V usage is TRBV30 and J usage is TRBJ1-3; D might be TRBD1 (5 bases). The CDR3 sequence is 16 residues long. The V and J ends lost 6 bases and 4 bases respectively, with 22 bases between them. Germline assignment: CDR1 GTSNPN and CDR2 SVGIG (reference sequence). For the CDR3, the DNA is TGTGCCTGCACCACCTGGGGCGGTGCGGGAGGAAACACCATATATTTT. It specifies CACTTWGGAGGNTIYF. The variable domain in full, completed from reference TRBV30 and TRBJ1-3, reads SQTIHQWPATLVQPVGSPLSLECTVEGTSNPNLYWYRQAAGRGLQLLFYSVGIGQISSEVPQNLSASRPQDRQFILSSKKLLLSDSGFYLCACTTWGGAGGNTIYFGEGSWLTVV.

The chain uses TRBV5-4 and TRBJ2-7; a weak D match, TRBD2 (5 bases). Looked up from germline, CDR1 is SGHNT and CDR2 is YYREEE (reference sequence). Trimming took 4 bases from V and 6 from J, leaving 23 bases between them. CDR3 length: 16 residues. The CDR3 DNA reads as TGTGCCAGCAGCCCCCCCCGAGGGCTAGGGCCGTCCGAGCAGTACTTC. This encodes CASSPPRGLGPSEQYF.

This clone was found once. CDR3: CASSFVLGGRAVDTQYF. The CDR3 region has the DNA TGTGCCAGCAGCTTTGTGCTCGGCGGGAGGGCCGTAGATACGCAGTATTTT. This chain links TRBV11-1 with TRBJ2-3; 9 bases map to TRBD2. The CDR3 contains 17 residues. In germline, CDR1 is SGHAT, CDR2 FQDESV (reference sequence). Trimming at V came to 3 bases and at J to 5 bases, leaving 12 bases not matched to a gene.